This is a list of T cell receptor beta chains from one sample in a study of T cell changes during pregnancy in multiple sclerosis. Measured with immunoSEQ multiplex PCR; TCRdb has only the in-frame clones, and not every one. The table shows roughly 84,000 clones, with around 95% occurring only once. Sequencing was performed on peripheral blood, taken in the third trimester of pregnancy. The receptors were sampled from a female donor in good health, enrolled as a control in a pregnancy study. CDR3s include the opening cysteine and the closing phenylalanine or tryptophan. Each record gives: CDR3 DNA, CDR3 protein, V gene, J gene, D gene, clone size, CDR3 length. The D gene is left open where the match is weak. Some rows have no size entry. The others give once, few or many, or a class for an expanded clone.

cdr3_nt: TGTGCCAGTAGTCTAGCGGGAGGAGATTCCTACGAGCAGTACTTC; cdr3_aa: CASSLAGGDSYEQYF; v_call: TRBV19; j_call: TRBJ2-7; d_call: TRBD2; clone_size: -; cdr3_length: 15
cdr3_nt: TGCGCCAGCAGCCAGATAGCGGGAGTAGTCAATGAGCAGTTCTTC; cdr3_aa: CASSQIAGVVNEQFF; v_call: TRBV4-1; j_call: TRBJ2-1; d_call: TRBD2; clone_size: -; cdr3_length: 15
cdr3_nt: TGTGCCAGCAGCCCCAGGGTTCTAGCGGGAGGTGATACGCAGTATTTT; cdr3_aa: CASSPRVLAGGDTQYF; v_call: TRBV13; j_call: TRBJ2-3; d_call: TRBD2; clone_size: -; cdr3_length: 16
cdr3_nt: TGTGCCAGCAGTTTACGGCCTAGCGGGAGATCCGAGCAGTACTTC; cdr3_aa: CASSLRPSGRSEQYF; v_call: TRBV28; j_call: TRBJ2-7; d_call: TRBD2; clone_size: -; cdr3_length: 15
cdr3_nt: TGTGCTAGTGGTTGGGGCTCCCCTAATAACAATGAGCAGTTCTTC; cdr3_aa: CASGWGSPNNNEQFF; v_call: TRBV12-5; j_call: TRBJ2-1; d_call: -; clone_size: -; cdr3_length: 15
cdr3_nt: TGTGCCAGCACTAGAGGAGGGGGCGGTGGAAACACCATATATTTT; cdr3_aa: CASTRGGGGGNTIYF; v_call: TRBV6-6; j_call: TRBJ1-3; d_call: TRBD1; clone_size: -; cdr3_length: 15
cdr3_nt: TGTGCCAGCAGTGAAGCGCGGACAGGCTACAATGAGCAGTTCTTC; cdr3_aa: CASSEARTGYNEQFF; v_call: TRBV6-1; j_call: TRBJ2-1; d_call: TRBD1; clone_size: -; cdr3_length: 15
cdr3_nt: TGCAGTGCTTCGACTGGAGATACGCAGTATTTT; cdr3_aa: CSASTGDTQYF; v_call: TRBV20-1; j_call: TRBJ2-3; d_call: -; clone_size: -; cdr3_length: 11
cdr3_nt: TGTGCCAGCAGTCAATACGAGCAGTACTTC; cdr3_aa: CASSQYEQYF; v_call: TRBV6-1; j_call: TRBJ2-7; d_call: -; clone_size: -; cdr3_length: 10
cdr3_nt: TGTGCCAGTAGTACTTCGACCGGGTTTTCTAATGAAAAACTGTTTTTT; cdr3_aa: CASSTSTGFSNEKLFF; v_call: TRBV19; j_call: TRBJ1-4; d_call: -; clone_size: once; cdr3_length: 16
cdr3_nt: TGTGCCAGCAGCTTGGAGGCAGGCTGGGGAGGCGAGCAGTACTTC; cdr3_aa: CASSLEAGWGGEQYF; v_call: TRBV5-4; j_call: TRBJ2-7; d_call: -; clone_size: -; cdr3_length: 15
cdr3_nt: TGTGCCAGCAGTCCACTAGCGGCAATACAAGAGACCCAGTACTTC; cdr3_aa: CASSPLAAIQETQYF; v_call: TRBV27; j_call: TRBJ2-5; d_call: TRBD2; clone_size: -; cdr3_length: 15
cdr3_nt: TGCGCCAGCAGCGCAGCCCAAGAGCGCAGCGAGCAGTACTTC; cdr3_aa: CASSAAQERSEQYF; v_call: TRBV5-1; j_call: TRBJ2-7; d_call: -; clone_size: -; cdr3_length: 14
cdr3_nt: TGTGCCAGCAATTCAGCGGGGAACACCGGGGAGCTGTTTTTT; cdr3_aa: CASNSAGNTGELFF; v_call: TRBV28; j_call: TRBJ2-2; d_call: -; clone_size: -; cdr3_length: 14
cdr3_nt: TGTGCCAGCAGTGAAGGGAGCGGGAGGGCCGGTAGAGATACGCAGTATTTT; cdr3_aa: CASSEGSGRAGRDTQYF; v_call: TRBV25-1; j_call: TRBJ2-3; d_call: TRBD2; clone_size: -; cdr3_length: 17
cdr3_nt: TGTGCCAGTAGTATGGGAGGGCTTGAAGCTTTCTTT; cdr3_aa: CASSMGGLEAFF; v_call: TRBV19; j_call: TRBJ1-1; d_call: -; clone_size: -; cdr3_length: 12
cdr3_nt: TGTGCCTGGACCCCCGGGACAGGGGGCTTTGAGACCCAGTACTTC; cdr3_aa: CAWTPGTGGFETQYF; v_call: TRBV30; j_call: TRBJ2-5; d_call: TRBD1; clone_size: -; cdr3_length: 15
cdr3_nt: TGTGCCAGCAGTGAAGGTCCAGGGGTCACCTACGAGCAGTACTTC; cdr3_aa: CASSEGPGVTYEQYF; v_call: TRBV6-1; j_call: TRBJ2-7; d_call: -; clone_size: few; cdr3_length: 15
cdr3_nt: TGTGCCAGCAGTCCAGGGGGGCGCCGCACTGAAGCTTTCTTT; cdr3_aa: CASSPGGRRTEAFF; v_call: TRBV2; j_call: TRBJ1-1; d_call: TRBD1; clone_size: -; cdr3_length: 14
cdr3_nt: TGTGCCAGCAGCGGACTAGCGGGAGACAATGAGCAGTTCTTC; cdr3_aa: CASSGLAGDNEQFF; v_call: TRBV27; j_call: TRBJ2-1; d_call: TRBD2; clone_size: -; cdr3_length: 14
cdr3_nt: TGTGCCAGCAGCCAAGGCGGGGAGACCCAGTACTTC; cdr3_aa: CASSQGGETQYF; v_call: TRBV4-2; j_call: TRBJ2-5; d_call: -; clone_size: -; cdr3_length: 12
cdr3_nt: TGCAGCGTCACTCGCCTCGCGGGGGGGGCCTACGGCACAGATACGCAGTATTTT; cdr3_aa: CSVTRLAGGAYGTDTQYF; v_call: TRBV29-1; j_call: TRBJ2-3; d_call: TRBD2; clone_size: -; cdr3_length: 18
cdr3_nt: TGTGCCAGTAGTATAGTGGCGACTAGTGCCGCAGATACGCAGTATTTT; cdr3_aa: CASSIVATSAADTQYF; v_call: TRBV19; j_call: TRBJ2-3; d_call: -; clone_size: -; cdr3_length: 16
cdr3_nt: TGCGCCAGCAGCTTGGAGGCGACAGGCCTAAACACTGAAGCTTTCTTT; cdr3_aa: CASSLEATGLNTEAFF; v_call: TRBV5-1; j_call: TRBJ1-1; d_call: -; clone_size: -; cdr3_length: 16
cdr3_nt: TGCGCCAGCAGCAATCCTACAGGGGTAAGCGAGCAGTACTTC; cdr3_aa: CASSNPTGVSEQYF; v_call: TRBV5-1; j_call: TRBJ2-7; d_call: TRBD1; clone_size: -; cdr3_length: 14
cdr3_nt: TGCGCCAGCAGCTTACTACACACAGGGGATGGCTACACCTTC; cdr3_aa: CASSLLHTGDGYTF; v_call: TRBV5-1; j_call: TRBJ1-2; d_call: TRBD1; clone_size: -; cdr3_length: 14
cdr3_nt: TGTGCCAGCAGCTTTGTCAGCGGGGCTTGGGAGACCCAGTACTTC; cdr3_aa: CASSFVSGAWETQYF; v_call: TRBV7-2; j_call: TRBJ2-5; d_call: TRBD2; clone_size: -; cdr3_length: 15
cdr3_nt: TGTGCCAGCAGTTACGCTATAAGAGAGACCCAGTACTTC; cdr3_aa: CASSYAIRETQYF; v_call: TRBV6-7; j_call: TRBJ2-5; d_call: -; clone_size: -; cdr3_length: 13
cdr3_nt: TGTGCCAGCAGCCACCCGCGGGGGGTAGCGTCAACAGATACGCAGTATTTT; cdr3_aa: CASSHPRGVASTDTQYF; v_call: TRBV13; j_call: TRBJ2-3; d_call: TRBD2; clone_size: -; cdr3_length: 17
cdr3_nt: TGTGCCAGTAGTATGGGCTCAGGGGGCACTGAAGCTTTCTTT; cdr3_aa: CASSMGSGGTEAFF; v_call: TRBV19; j_call: TRBJ1-1; d_call: TRBD1; clone_size: few; cdr3_length: 14
cdr3_nt: TGTGCCAGCGGGACTTCCAAAGGTGAGCAGTTCTTC; cdr3_aa: CASGTSKGEQFF; v_call: TRBV28; j_call: TRBJ2-1; d_call: -; clone_size: -; cdr3_length: 12
cdr3_nt: TGTGCCACGTGGGATCGGGGTACGGGTCAGCCCCAGCATTTT; cdr3_aa: CATWDRGTGQPQHF; v_call: TRBV6-1; j_call: TRBJ1-5; d_call: -; clone_size: -; cdr3_length: 14
cdr3_nt: TGTGCCAGCAGTTTAGTAGCGGGAGGGTCAGATACGCAGTATTTT; cdr3_aa: CASSLVAGGSDTQYF; v_call: TRBV27; j_call: TRBJ2-3; d_call: TRBD2; clone_size: -; cdr3_length: 15
cdr3_nt: TGTGCCAGCAGCTTAGGAGGCAGACCCTACAATGAGCAGTTCTTC; cdr3_aa: CASSLGGRPYNEQFF; v_call: TRBV7-9; j_call: TRBJ2-1; d_call: -; clone_size: -; cdr3_length: 15
cdr3_nt: TGTGCCAGCAGTGAACCGGGGGGTAGGGGGGAGCAGTACTTC; cdr3_aa: CASSEPGGRGEQYF; v_call: TRBV6-1; j_call: TRBJ2-7; d_call: -; clone_size: -; cdr3_length: 14